This T cell receptor (beta chain) was identified during a study of shared clonotypes between healthy human individuals. Sequenced by immunoSEQ multiplex PCR; TCRdb stores in-frame clones only, minus some. The data show about 450,000 clones, with less than 80% seen just once and about 12% held by the top ten. The CDR3 loop spans 14 amino acids. Trimming cost V 5 bases and J 7 bases, with 15 bases left between them. Germline V gene data show CDR1 as MNHEY and CDR2 as SVGAGI. V and J are TRBV6-5 and TRBJ1-5; possibly TRBD1 for D (5 bases). Sequencing was performed on PBMCs. The receptor was isolated from a woman aged 40 to 49 in good health. Some clones in this sample may be carry-over from other donors' samples. CDR3 DNA sequence: TGTGCCAGCAGTGGACACGGGTTCGGCCAGCCCCAGCATTTT. This sequence encodes CASSGHGFGQPQHF.